This entry features one T cell receptor (beta chain) sequence. Antigen specificity is unknown. The donors were part of the validation cohort, which consisted of about 120 subjects and was separate from the first cohort of roughly 620 subjects. Trimming shortened V by 3 bases and J by 2 bases, and 8 bases separated the two germline ends. Germline lookup yields CDR1 MNHNS and CDR2 SASEGT. The CDR3 is 13 amino acids. Assay used: immunoSEQ multiplex PCR; TCRdb lists only in-frame clones, some missing. The sample shows 130,000 or so clones, roughly 90% of them seen only once. The sample comes from a study of cytomegalovirus exposure and HLA in healthy donors. Whole-study context: A subsequent analysis reported that the 110 or so validation repertoires were produced on the same platform that had also been used for the roughly 700 first-cohort repertoires.

Study-level points and caveats: In the roughly 120 validation repertoires, a later analysis found that first-cohort TCR clusters tended to co-occur.

This clonotype was sampled from a young man in good health and CMV-seronegative. The sequenced material came from PBMCs. J is TRBJ2-7 and V is TRBV6-1; D is undetermined. The chain's CDR3 is CASSELQPYEQYF. The CDR3 nucleotides are TGTGCCAGCAGTGAGCTACAGCCCTACGAGCAGTACTTC.